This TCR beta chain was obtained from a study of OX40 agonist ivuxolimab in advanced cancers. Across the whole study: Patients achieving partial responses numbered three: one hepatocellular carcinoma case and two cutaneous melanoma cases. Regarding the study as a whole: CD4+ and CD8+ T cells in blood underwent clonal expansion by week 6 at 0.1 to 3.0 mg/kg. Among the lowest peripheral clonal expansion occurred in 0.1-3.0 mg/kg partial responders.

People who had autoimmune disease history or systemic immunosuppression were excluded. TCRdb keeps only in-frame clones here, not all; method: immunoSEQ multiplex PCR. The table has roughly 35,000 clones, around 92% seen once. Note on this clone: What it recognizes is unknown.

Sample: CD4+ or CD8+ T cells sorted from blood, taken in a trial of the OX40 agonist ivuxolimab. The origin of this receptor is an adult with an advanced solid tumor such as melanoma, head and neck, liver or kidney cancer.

For the CDR3, the DNA is TGTGCCAGTAGTATGCAGGATTCGGGGAGAAACTATGGCTACACCTTC. This encodes CASSMQDSGRNYGYTF. The chain joins TRBV19 to TRBJ1-2; no firm D call. This CDR3 contains 16 residues. Between the trimmed V and J ends, which lost 3 bases and 2 bases, there was a span of 16 bases. The V gene's germline CDR1 is LNHDA and CDR2 SQIVND (reference sequence).